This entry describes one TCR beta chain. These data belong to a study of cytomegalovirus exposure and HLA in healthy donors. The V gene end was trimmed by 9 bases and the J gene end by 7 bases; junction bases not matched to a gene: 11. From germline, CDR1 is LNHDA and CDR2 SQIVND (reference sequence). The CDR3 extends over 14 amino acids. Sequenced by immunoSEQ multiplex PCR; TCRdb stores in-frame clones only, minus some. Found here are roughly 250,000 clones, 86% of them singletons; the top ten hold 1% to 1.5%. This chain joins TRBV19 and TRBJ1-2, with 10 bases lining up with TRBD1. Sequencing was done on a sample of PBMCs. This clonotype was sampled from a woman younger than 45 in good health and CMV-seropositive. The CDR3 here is CARGVTGGAGGYTF. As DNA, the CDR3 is TGTGCCAGGGGGGTGACAGGGGGCGCAGGTGGCTACACCTTC.